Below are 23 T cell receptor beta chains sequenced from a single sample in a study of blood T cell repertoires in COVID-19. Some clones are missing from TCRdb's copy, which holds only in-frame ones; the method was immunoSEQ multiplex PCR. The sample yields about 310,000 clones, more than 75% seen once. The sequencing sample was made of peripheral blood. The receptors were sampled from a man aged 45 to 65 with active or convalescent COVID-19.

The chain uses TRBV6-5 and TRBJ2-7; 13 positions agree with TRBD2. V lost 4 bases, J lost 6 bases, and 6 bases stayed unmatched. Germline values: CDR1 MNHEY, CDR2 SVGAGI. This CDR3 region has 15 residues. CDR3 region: CASSFRTSGRFEQYF. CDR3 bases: TGTGCCAGCAGTTTCCGGACTAGCGGGAGATTCGAGCAGTACTTC.

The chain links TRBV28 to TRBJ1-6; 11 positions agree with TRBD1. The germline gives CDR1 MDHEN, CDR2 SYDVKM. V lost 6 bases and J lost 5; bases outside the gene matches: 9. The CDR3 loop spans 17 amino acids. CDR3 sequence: CASRGTGTGGDNSPLHF. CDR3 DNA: TGTGCCAGCAGGGGTACCGGGACAGGGGGGGATAATTCACCCCTCCACTTT.

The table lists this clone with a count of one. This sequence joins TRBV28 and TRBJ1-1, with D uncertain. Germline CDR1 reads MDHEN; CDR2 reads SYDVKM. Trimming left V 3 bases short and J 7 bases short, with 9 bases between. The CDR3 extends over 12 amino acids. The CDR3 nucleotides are TGTGCCAGCAGTTTGCTCAGGATTGAAGCTTTCTTT. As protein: CASSLLRIEAFF.

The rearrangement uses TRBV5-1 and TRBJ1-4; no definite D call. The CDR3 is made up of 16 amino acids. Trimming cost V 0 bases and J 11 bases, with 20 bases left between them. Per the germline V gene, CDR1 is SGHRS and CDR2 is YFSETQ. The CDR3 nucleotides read TGCGCCAGCAGCTTGGTTGACACCACGGCCTCGAAGAAACTGTTTTTT. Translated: CASSLVDTTASKKLFF.

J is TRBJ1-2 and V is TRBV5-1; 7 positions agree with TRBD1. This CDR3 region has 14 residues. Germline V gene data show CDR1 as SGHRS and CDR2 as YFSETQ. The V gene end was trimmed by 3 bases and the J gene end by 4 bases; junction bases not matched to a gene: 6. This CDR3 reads CASSSTGLGYGYTF. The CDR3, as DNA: TGCGCCAGCAGCTCGACAGGGTTAGGCTATGGCTACACCTTC.

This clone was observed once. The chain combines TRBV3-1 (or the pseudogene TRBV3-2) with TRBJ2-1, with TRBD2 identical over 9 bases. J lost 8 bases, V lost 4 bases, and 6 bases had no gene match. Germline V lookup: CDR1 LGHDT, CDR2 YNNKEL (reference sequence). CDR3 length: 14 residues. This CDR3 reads CASSPASGVDEQFF. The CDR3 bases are TGTGCCAGCAGCCCGGCTAGCGGGGTCGATGAGCAGTTCTTC.

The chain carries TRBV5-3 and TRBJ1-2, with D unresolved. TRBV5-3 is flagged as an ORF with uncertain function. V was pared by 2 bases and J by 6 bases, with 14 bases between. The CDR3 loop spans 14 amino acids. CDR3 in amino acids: CARSFTGPVDGYTF. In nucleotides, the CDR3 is TGTGCCAGAAGCTTCACCGGTCCGGTGGATGGCTACACCTTC.

The chain's CDR3 is CSVEVVSYNEQYF. For the CDR3, the DNA is TGCAGCGTTGAAGTTGTCAGTTATAACGAGCAGTACTTC. The rearrangement joins TRBV29-1 to TRBJ2-7; D is uncertain. V dropped 1 base and J dropped 5 bases, with 12 bases sitting between them. Germline V CDR1 and CDR2: SQVTM, ANQGSEA. This CDR3 spans 13 amino acids.

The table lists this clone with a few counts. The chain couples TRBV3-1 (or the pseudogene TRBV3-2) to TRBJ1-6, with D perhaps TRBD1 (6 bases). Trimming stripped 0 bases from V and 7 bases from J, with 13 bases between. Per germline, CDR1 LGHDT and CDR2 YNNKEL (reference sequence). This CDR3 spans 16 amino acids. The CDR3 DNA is TGTGCCAGCAGCCAAGACGTAGGGGGTTTAAATTCACCCCTCCACTTT. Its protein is CASSQDVGGLNSPLHF.

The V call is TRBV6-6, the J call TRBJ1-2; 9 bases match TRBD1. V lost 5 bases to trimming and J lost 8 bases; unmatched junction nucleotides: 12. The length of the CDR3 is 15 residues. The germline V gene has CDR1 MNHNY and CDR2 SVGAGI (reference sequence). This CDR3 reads CASSDPGQGEGGYTF. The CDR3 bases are TGTGCCAGCAGTGATCCGGGACAGGGAGAGGGAGGCTACACCTTC.

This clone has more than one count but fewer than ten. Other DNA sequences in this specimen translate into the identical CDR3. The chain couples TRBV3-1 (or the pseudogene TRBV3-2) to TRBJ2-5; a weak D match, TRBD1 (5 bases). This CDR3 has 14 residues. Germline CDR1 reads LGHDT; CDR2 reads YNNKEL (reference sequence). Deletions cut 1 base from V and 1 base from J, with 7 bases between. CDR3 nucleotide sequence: TGTGCCAGCAGCCAAGCGCAGGGCCAAGAGACCCAGTACTTC. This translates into CASSQAQGQETQYF.

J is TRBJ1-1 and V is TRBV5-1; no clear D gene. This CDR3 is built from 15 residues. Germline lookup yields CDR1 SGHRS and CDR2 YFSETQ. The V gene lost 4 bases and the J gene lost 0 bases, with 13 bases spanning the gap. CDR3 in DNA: TGCGCCAGCAGCATTCGGTCCTCTTTGAACACTGAAGCTTTCTTT. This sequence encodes CASSIRSSLNTEAFF.

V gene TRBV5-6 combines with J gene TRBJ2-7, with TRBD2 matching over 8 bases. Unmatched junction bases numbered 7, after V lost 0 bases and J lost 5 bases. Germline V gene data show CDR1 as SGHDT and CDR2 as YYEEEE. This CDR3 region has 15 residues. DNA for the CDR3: TGTGCCAGCAGCTTGGAAGGACTAGCATTCGACGAGCAGTACTTC. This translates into CASSLEGLAFDEQYF.

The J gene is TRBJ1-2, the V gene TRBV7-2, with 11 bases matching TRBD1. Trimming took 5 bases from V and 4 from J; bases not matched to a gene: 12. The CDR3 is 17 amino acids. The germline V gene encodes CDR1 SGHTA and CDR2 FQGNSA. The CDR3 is CASSLTVGQGASYGYTF. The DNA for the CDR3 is TGTGCCAGCAGCCTGACCGTTGGACAGGGGGCGTCCTATGGCTACACCTTC. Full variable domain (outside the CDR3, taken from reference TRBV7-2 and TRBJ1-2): GAGVSQSPSNKVTEKGKDVELRCDPISGHTALYWYRQSLGQGLEFLIYFQGNSAPDKSGLPSDRFSAERTGGSVSTLTIQRTQQEDSAVYLCASSLTVGQGASYGYTFGSGTRLTVV.

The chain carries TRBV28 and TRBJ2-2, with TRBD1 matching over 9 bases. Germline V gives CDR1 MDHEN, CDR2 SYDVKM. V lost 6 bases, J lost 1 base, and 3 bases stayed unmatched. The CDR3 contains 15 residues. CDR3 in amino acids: CASSRDRVNTGELFF. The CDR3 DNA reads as TGTGCCAGCAGCAGGGACAGGGTGAACACCGGGGAGCTGTTTTTT.

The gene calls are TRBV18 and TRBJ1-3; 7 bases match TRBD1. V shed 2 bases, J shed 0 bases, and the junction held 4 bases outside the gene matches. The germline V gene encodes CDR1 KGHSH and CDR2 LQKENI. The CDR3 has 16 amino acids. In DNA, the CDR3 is TGTGCCAGCTCACCAAGGGACAGCGTCTCTGGAAACACCATATATTTT. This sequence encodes CASSPRDSVSGNTIYF.

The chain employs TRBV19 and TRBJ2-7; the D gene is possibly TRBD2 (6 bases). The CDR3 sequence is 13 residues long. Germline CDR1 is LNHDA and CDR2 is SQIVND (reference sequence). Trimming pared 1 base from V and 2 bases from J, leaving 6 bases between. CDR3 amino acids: CASSIAGAYEQYF. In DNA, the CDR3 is TGTGCCAGTAGTATAGCGGGAGCCTACGAGCAGTACTTC.

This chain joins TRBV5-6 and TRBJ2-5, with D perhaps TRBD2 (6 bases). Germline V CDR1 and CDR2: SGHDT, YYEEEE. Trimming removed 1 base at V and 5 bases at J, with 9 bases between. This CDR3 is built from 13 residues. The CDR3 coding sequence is TGTGCCAGCAGCTTGAGTGGGGGGGAGACCCAGTACTTC. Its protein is CASSLSGGETQYF.

This chain's CDR3 is CASSRPSQGWSYEQYF. Here the CDR3 DNA reads TGTGCCAGCAGTCGCCCCTCACAGGGGTGGTCCTACGAGCAGTACTTC. The chain carries TRBV28 and TRBJ2-7; 7 nucleotides line up with TRBD1. V gave up 5 bases and J gave up 1 base; unmatched junction bases: 11. This CDR3 region has 16 residues. Germline V gene data show CDR1 as MDHEN and CDR2 as SYDVKM. Together with reference TRBV28 and TRBJ2-7, the CDR3 gives the full variable domain: DVKVTQSSRYLVKRTGEKVFLECVQDMDHENMFWYRQDPGLGLRLIYFSYDVKMKEKGDIPEGYSVSREKKERFSLILESASTNQTSMYLCASSRPSQGWSYEQYFGPGTRLTVT.

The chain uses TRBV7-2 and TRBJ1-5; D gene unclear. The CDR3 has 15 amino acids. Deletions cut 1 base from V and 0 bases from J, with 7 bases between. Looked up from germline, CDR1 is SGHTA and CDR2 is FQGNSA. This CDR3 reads CASSLGGYSNQPQHF. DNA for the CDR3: TGTGCCAGCAGCTTAGGAGGTTATAGCAATCAGCCCCAGCATTTT.

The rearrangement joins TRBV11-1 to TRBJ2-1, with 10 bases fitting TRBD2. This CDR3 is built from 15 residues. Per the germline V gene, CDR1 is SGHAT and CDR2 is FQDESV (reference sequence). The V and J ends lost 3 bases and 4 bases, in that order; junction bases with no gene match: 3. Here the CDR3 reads CASSFTSGVYNEQFF. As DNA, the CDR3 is TGTGCCAGCAGCTTTACTAGCGGGGTTTACAATGAGCAGTTCTTC.

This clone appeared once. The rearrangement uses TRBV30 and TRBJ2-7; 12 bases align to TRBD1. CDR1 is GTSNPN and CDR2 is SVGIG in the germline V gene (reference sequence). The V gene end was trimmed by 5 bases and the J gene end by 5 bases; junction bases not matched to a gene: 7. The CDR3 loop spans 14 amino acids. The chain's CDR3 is CAWETGTGGNEQYF. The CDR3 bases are TGTGCCTGGGAAACCGGGACAGGGGGCAACGAGCAGTACTTC.

CDR3 sequence: CASSPAKDSRNTEAFF. In nucleotides, the CDR3 is TGTGCCAGCTCACCTGCCAAGGACAGTAGGAACACTGAAGCTTTCTTT. This chain joins TRBV18 and TRBJ1-1; TRBD1 might be the D (6 bases). Germline CDR1 KGHSH, CDR2 LQKENI. Deletions cut 3 bases from V and 1 base from J, with 15 bases between. The CDR3 runs to 16 residues.